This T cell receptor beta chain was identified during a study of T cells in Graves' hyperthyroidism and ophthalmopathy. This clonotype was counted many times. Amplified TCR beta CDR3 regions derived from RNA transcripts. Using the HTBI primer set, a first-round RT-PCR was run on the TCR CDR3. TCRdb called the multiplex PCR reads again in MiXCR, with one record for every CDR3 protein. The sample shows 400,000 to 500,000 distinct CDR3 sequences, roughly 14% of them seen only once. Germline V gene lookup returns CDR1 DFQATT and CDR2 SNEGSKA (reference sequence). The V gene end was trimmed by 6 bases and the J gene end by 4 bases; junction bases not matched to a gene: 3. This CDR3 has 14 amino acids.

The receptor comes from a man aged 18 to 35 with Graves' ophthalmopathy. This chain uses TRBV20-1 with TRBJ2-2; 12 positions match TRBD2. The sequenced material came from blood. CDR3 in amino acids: CSAKGLAGTGELFF. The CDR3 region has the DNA TGCAGTGCCAAGGGACTAGCGGGCACCGGGGAGCTGTTTTTT.